The 20 T cell receptor beta chains below come from one sample, sequenced in a study of blood T cell repertoires in COVID-19. Assay used: immunoSEQ multiplex PCR; TCRdb lists only in-frame clones, some missing. The data show 100,000 to 150,000 clones, about 80% seen once. What was sequenced was peripheral blood. These TCRs come from a human donor in a cohort sampled during active COVID-19.

The table lists this clone with a few counts. The rearrangement uses TRBV10-3 and TRBJ1-6; 8 nucleotides match TRBD1. CDR3 length: 15 amino acids. V was clipped by 4 bases and J by 6 bases; unmatched bases: 5. Germline CDR1 ENHRY, CDR2 SYGVKD. CDR3 DNA sequence: TGTGCCATCAGTGCGGGACAGGACGGTAATTCACCCCTCCACTTT. Its protein product is CAISAGQDGNSPLHF.

The chain couples TRBV28 to TRBJ1-2; D is uncertain. Germline V gene data show CDR1 as MDHEN and CDR2 as SYDVKM. This CDR3 is 17 amino acids long. The V end lost 5 bases, the J end lost 1 base, and 20 bases lay between the germline ends. CDR3 in DNA: TGTGCCAGCAGTGTACCTGGTAGTTGGAGACTTAACTATGGCTACACCTTC. Translation gives CASSVPGSWRLNYGYTF.

The chain recombines TRBV29-1 with TRBJ1-5; 8 positions match TRBD1. With 6 bases clipped from V and 5 bases from J, the junction kept 6 bases outside the gene matches. This CDR3 has 13 residues. The V gene's germline CDR1 is SQVTM and CDR2 ANQGSEA. CDR3 in amino acids: CSVGGTGDQPQHF. The CDR3 nucleotides are TGCAGCGTCGGTGGGACAGGAGATCAGCCCCAGCATTTT. The whole variable domain, filled in from reference TRBV29-1 and TRBJ1-5, reads SAVISQKPSRDICQRGTSLTIQCQVDSQVTMMFWYRQQPGQSLTLIATANQGSEATYESGFVIDKFPISRPNLTFSTLTVSNMSPEDSSIYLCSVGGTGDQPQHFGDGTRLSIL.

V and J are TRBV5-1 and TRBJ2-3; D is unclear. V was cut by 0 bases and J by 5 bases, with 13 bases left in between. The CDR3 is 15 amino acids. Germline assignment: CDR1 SGHRS and CDR2 YFSETQ. The CDR3 sequence is CASSLGPTPGDTQYF. DNA for the CDR3: TGCGCCAGCAGCTTGGGGCCGACTCCTGGAGATACGCAGTATTTT.

There are a few counts of this clone. The rearrangement links TRBV28 to TRBJ2-4; TRBD1 aligns across 9 bases. J was trimmed by 2 bases and V by 5 bases; bases with no gene match: 7. The germline CDR1 and CDR2 sequences are MDHEN and SYDVKM. The CDR3 loop spans 16 amino acids. The CDR3 is CASSKQGAFSKNIQYF. In DNA form, the CDR3 reads TGTGCCAGCAGTAAACAGGGGGCGTTCTCCAAAAACATTCAGTACTTC.

The genes are TRBV6-5 and TRBJ1-2; 8 bases map to TRBD1. This CDR3 has 14 amino acids. V shed 4 bases, J shed 2 bases, and the junction held 3 bases outside the gene matches. The germline gives CDR1 MNHEY, CDR2 SVGAGI. CDR3 amino acids: CASSFRDRNYGYTF. CDR3 DNA sequence: TGTGCCAGCAGTTTCCGGGACAGGAACTATGGCTACACCTTC.

CDR3 sequence reads: CASKKGARDTGELFF. CDR3 in DNA: TGTGCCAGCAAAAAGGGGGCGAGGGACACCGGGGAGCTGTTTTTT. J is TRBJ2-2 and V is TRBV2; 7 positions match TRBD1. From germline, CDR1 is SNHLY and CDR2 FYNNEI. J was trimmed by 3 bases and V by 7 bases; bases with no gene match: 8. This CDR3 is built from 15 residues.

V is TRBV4-2 and J is TRBJ1-2; no clear D. CDR3 length equals 15 residues. V dropped 4 bases and J dropped 4 bases, with 16 bases sitting between them. The germline V gene encodes CDR1 LGHNA and CDR2 YNFKEQ. This chain's CDR3 is CASSPSMGAAYGYTF. Written as DNA, the CDR3 is TGTGCCAGCAGCCCTAGTATGGGAGCGGCCTATGGCTACACCTTC.

The rearrangement joins TRBV5-5 to TRBJ2-3, with 9 bases lining up with TRBD1. V lost 2 bases to trimming and J lost 7 bases; unmatched junction nucleotides: 11. The germline gives CDR1 SGHKS, CDR2 YYEKEE (reference sequence). CDR3 size: 16 residues. This CDR3 is CASSLTGGSLAYTQYF. The CDR3 nucleotides are TGTGCCAGCAGCTTAACAGGGGGCAGTCTAGCATATACGCAGTATTTT.

This clone was detected a few times. The chain uses TRBV28 and TRBJ2-2; 9 positions agree with TRBD2. The CDR3 contains 16 residues. J lost 4 bases, V lost 2 bases, and 5 bases had no gene match. CDR1 is MDHEN, CDR2 SYDVKM, per germline. The CDR3 loop is CASSLRGGRVTGELFF. The CDR3 DNA is TGTGCCAGCAGTTTAAGAGGCGGGAGGGTCACCGGGGAGCTGTTTTTT.

V gene TRBV28 combines with J gene TRBJ1-5; the match to TRBD1 covers 7 bases. Trimming took 6 bases from V and 4 from J; bases not matched to a gene: 12. CDR1 is MDHEN and CDR2 is SYDVKM in the germline V gene. The CDR3 contains 16 residues. The CDR3 loop reads CASSLIDRASNQPQHF. As DNA, the CDR3 is TGTGCCAGCAGCCTGATAGACAGGGCGTCTAATCAGCCCCAGCATTTT.

DNA for the CDR3: TGTGCCAGCAGCTTAGACCTGACGGGAGGACAGCCCCAGCATTTT. Translation: CASSLDLTGGQPQHF. The rearrangement links TRBV7-2 to TRBJ1-5, with D unresolved. Germline CDR1 and CDR2: SGHTA and FQGNSA. CDR3 length: 15 amino acids. V was trimmed by 1 base and J by 7 bases, leaving 14 bases between them.

J is TRBJ1-2 and V is TRBV7-2; no clear D gene. The CDR3 has 14 amino acids. V gave up 7 bases and J gave up 3 bases, with 15 bases separating them. CDR1 and CDR2 from the germline V gene are SGHTA and FQGNSA. The CDR3 coding sequence is TGTGCCAGCACCGGTGTAGGGAGTGACTATGGCTACACCTTC. Its protein product is CASTGVGSDYGYTF.

The rearrangement uses TRBV6-1 and TRBJ1-2; D perhaps matches TRBD1 (5 bases). In germline, CDR1 is MNHNS, CDR2 SASEGT. V was trimmed by 2 bases and J by 0 bases, leaving 19 bases between them. The CDR3 has 18 residues. In DNA, the CDR3 is TGTGCCAGCAGTGAATGGGGCGGAGAAGTTAGTCCTAACTATGGCTACACCTTC. Its protein is CASSEWGGEVSPNYGYTF.

Turning to this clone: One junction end disagrees with the germline gene, perhaps due to a read error. The chain carries TRBV20-1 and TRBJ2-1; 10 bases line up with TRBD2. From germline, CDR1 is DFQATT and CDR2 SNEGSKA (reference sequence). The CDR3 runs 10 residues. CDR3 coding DNA: TGCAGTGCTAAGGACACTAGCGGGGTCTTC. Translating gives CSAKDTSGVF.

The rearrangement joins TRBV24-1 to TRBJ2-5, with TRBD2 identical over 11 bases. Trimming took 1 base from V and 4 from J; bases not matched to a gene: 1. Germline V gene data show CDR1 as KGHDR and CDR2 as SFDVKD. The CDR3 runs to 15 residues. The CDR3 sequence is CATSDFSGGAETQYF. CDR3 nucleotide sequence: TGTGCCACCAGTGATTTTAGCGGGGGGGCAGAGACCCAGTACTTC.

The V gene is TRBV11-2, the J gene TRBJ1-4; D is possibly TRBD1 (6 bases). The CDR3 length is 14 residues. Trimming took 3 bases from V and 4 from J, leaving 9 bases between them. From germline, CDR1 is SGHAT and CDR2 FQNNGV. This chain's CDR3 is CASSLGQINEKLFF. The CDR3 region has the DNA TGTGCCAGCAGCTTGGGACAAATTAATGAAAAACTGTTTTTT.

The chain couples TRBV29-1 to TRBJ1-4, with TRBD1 identical over 11 bases. This CDR3 region has 17 residues. J gave up 0 bases and V 6 bases, and 9 bases lay outside the gene matches. Germline CDR1 and CDR2: SQVTM and ANQGSEA. The CDR3 nucleotides are TGCAGCGTCGCATCGCGGACAGGGGGCGCAACTAATGAAAAACTGTTTTTT. Translating it yields CSVASRTGGATNEKLFF.

The chain has TRBV28 and TRBJ2-2; possibly TRBD1 for D (5 bases). Germline loops: CDR1 MDHEN, CDR2 SYDVKM. This CDR3 comprises 15 residues. Trimming stripped 5 bases from V and 6 bases from J, with 16 bases between. CDR3 bases: TGTGCCAGCAGTCTTCCAGGGATTTTCCCCGGGGAGCTGTTTTTT. Translated: CASSLPGIFPGELFF.

In DNA, the CDR3 is TGTGCCAGCAGTTTGCGGGTAGGGCGCGGGGGGTTACAAGAGACCCAGTACTTC. Protein sequence: CASSLRVGRGGLQETQYF. The chain couples TRBV28 to TRBJ2-5; 8 bases are a match to TRBD2. This CDR3 is built from 18 residues. In germline, CDR1 is MDHEN, CDR2 SYDVKM. Unmatched junction bases numbered 14, after V lost 3 bases and J lost 2 bases.